Below, 22 T cell receptor beta chains from the same sample are listed, as sequenced in a study of blood T cells in healthy people across ages. Primed by a sample-barcoded 5' primer and a J-beta primer mix, a second PCR proceeded for about 7 to 11 cycles. One entry per CDR3 protein, called by TCRdb with MiXCR from the 5' RACE reads. The profile covers 600,000 to 1,000,000 distinct CDR3 sequences, with around 25% appearing a single time and under 4.5% taken by the ten largest. This same sample was also part of a study on T cells of mothers and their children.

The material sequenced was blood. Source of these receptors: a boy aged 10-17 years in good health.

This clonotype appeared a few times. The chain joins TRBV21-1 to TRBJ2-7. TRBV21-1 is labeled a pseudogene. The CDR3 runs to 13 residues. The CDR3 DNA sequence: TGTGCCAGCAGCAAAGAGATCGGCCTCGGGCAGTACTTC. Translation gives CASSKEIGLGQYF.

The J gene is TRBJ1-4, the V gene TRBV4-3; D is uncertain. The CDR3 spans 17 residues. CDR1 and CDR2 (germline): LGHNA, YSLEER. The V end lost 0 bases, the J end lost 4 bases, and 15 bases lay between the germline ends. Here the CDR3 reads CASSQDPSVHSNEKLFF. CDR3 nucleotide sequence: TGCGCCAGCAGCCAAGATCCATCGGTGCATAGTAATGAAAAACTGTTTTTT.

The chain carries TRBV27 and TRBJ1-6, with D uncertain. The CDR3 spans 16 residues. Germline V gene lookup returns CDR1 MNHEY and CDR2 SMNVEV (reference sequence). V dropped 3 bases and J dropped 8 bases, with 17 bases sitting between them. The CDR3 spells CASSFARPAGHSPLHF. Written as DNA, the CDR3 is TGTGCCAGCAGTTTCGCGAGGCCGGCCGGCCATTCACCCCTCCACTTT.

This clonotype has a handful of counts. The chain joins TRBV5-5 to TRBJ2-1; D could derive from TRBD1 or TRBD2 (5 bases each). CDR1 and CDR2 from the germline V gene are SGHKS and YYEKEE (reference sequence). The CDR3 runs to 15 residues. The ends were cut back, 4 bases at V and 5 bases at J, with 16 bases in the middle. In DNA form, the CDR3 reads TGTGCCAGCAGCCCACGGGACCCATTTAACAATGAGCAGTTCTTC. Translation: CASSPRDPFNNEQFF.

The CDR3 sequence is CASSEAPTQKLFF. CDR3 bases: TGTGCCAGCAGTGAAGCCCCGACCCAAAAACTGTTTTTT. The chain joins TRBV6-1 to TRBJ1-4; D remains ambiguous. The CDR3 runs 13 residues. Between the trimmed V and J ends, which lost 0 bases and 9 bases, there was a span of 8 bases. Germline CDR1 is MNHNS and CDR2 is SASEGT.

There are a few counts of this clonotype. Relative to the germline gene, one junction end is altered; a read error may explain this. The chain carries TRBV7-7 and TRBJ2-1; D may be TRBD1 or TRBD2 (5 bases each). The CDR3 has 15 amino acids. CDR1 is SSHAT and CDR2 is FNYEAQ in the germline V gene (reference sequence). The CDR3 DNA sequence: TGTGCTAGCAGCTTAGCGCAAGTAGGGGTGGATGAGCAGTTCTTC. Translating it yields CASSLAQVGVDEQFF.

The V call is TRBV6-5, the J call TRBJ2-5; 11 nucleotides agree with TRBD2. CDR3 length: 15 amino acids. Germline loops: CDR1 MNHEY, CDR2 SVGAGI. After removal of 0 bases from V and 4 bases from J, the junction contained 1 base not matched to a gene. The CDR3: CASSYSLAGGETQYF. The CDR3 nucleotides read TGTGCCAGCAGTTACTCTCTAGCGGGAGGAGAGACCCAGTACTTC.

The chain uses TRBV5-1 and TRBJ2-5; 8 bases align to TRBD2. The closer fit of TRBJ2-1 to the DNA end suggests the J call may be wrong. The CDR3 has 12 residues. Germline-derived CDR1 and CDR2 are SGHRS and YFSETQ. The CDR3 protein is CASSSGLDEQFF. Written as DNA, the CDR3 is TGCGCCAGTTCTAGCGGGCTAGATGAGCAGTTCTTC.

There are a few counts of this clonotype. The V and J genes are TRBV4-2 and TRBJ2-7, with TRBD1 identical over 7 bases. CDR1 is LGHNA and CDR2 is YNFKEQ in the germline V gene. CDR3 size: 17 residues. The trim removed 2 bases at V and 7 bases at J, leaving 17 bases unmatched. The CDR3 nucleotides are TGTGCCAGCAGCCAACCTAATACGGACAGGACTCCAGGGGAGCAGTACTTC. It is translated as CASSQPNTDRTPGEQYF.

The chain recombines TRBV6-1 with TRBJ1-1; 10 bases fit TRBD1. The CDR3 totals 14 residues. The germline gives CDR1 MNHNS, CDR2 SASEGT. V was clipped by 9 bases and J by 10 bases; unmatched bases: 14. CDR3 sequence (DNA): TGTGCCAGTAAGGGACAGGGGATGGGCGCCGGAGCTTTCTTT. Translating gives CASKGQGMGAGAFF.

V and J are TRBV20-1 and TRBJ1-2; a weak D match, TRBD1 (5 bases). This CDR3 region has 16 residues. The V and J ends lost 3 bases and 2 bases respectively, with 19 bases between them. Germline-derived CDR1 and CDR2 are DFQATT and SNEGSKA (reference sequence). The CDR3 DNA follows: TGCAGTGCTAGCTATTACCCCTCAGGGCGCAACTATGGCTACACCTTC. It encodes CSASYYPSGRNYGYTF.

A few counts support this clonotype. V usage is TRBV9 and J usage is TRBJ2-7, with 7 bases fitting TRBD1. V lost 0 bases, J lost 6 bases, and 9 bases stayed unmatched. The germline V gene encodes CDR1 SGDLS and CDR2 YYNGEE. This CDR3 has 15 residues. Written as DNA, the CDR3 is TGTGCCAGCAGCGTAGGTGAAGGGGGCGTTCTCGAGCAGTACTTC. The encoded protein is CASSVGEGGVLEQYF.

The chain joins TRBV27 to TRBJ1-2; no clear D. V lost 4 bases, J lost 8 bases, and 17 bases lay in between. This CDR3 spans 14 amino acids. CDR1 is MNHEY and CDR2 is SMNVEV in the germline V gene (reference sequence). The CDR3 DNA reads TGTGCCAGCAGTTCCCTGACAACAACGGGAGGCTACACCTTC. Protein sequence: CASSSLTTTGGYTF.

This rearrangement joins TRBV10-3 to TRBJ2-3; D gene uncertain. Trimming took 3 bases from V and 4 from J, leaving 5 bases between them. Germline-derived CDR1 and CDR2 are ENHRY and SYGVKD. This CDR3 region has 12 residues. CDR3 nucleotides: TGTGCCATCAGTGATGGTGCAGATACGCAGTATTTT. It yields the protein CAISDGADTQYF.

The rearrangement uses TRBV2 and TRBJ2-7, with D possibly being TRBD1 or TRBD2 (5 bases each). This CDR3 has 13 residues. V lost 10 bases and J 3 bases, leaving 16 bases between the germline ends. Germline V lookup: CDR1 SNHLY, CDR2 FYNNEI. The CDR3 sequence: CATITGPRYEQYF. CDR3 sequence (DNA): TGTGCCACCATAACGGGACCCCGCTACGAGCAGTACTTC.

This clonotype has just a few counts. This rearrangement joins TRBV7-3 to TRBJ1-4, with D possibly matching TRBD1 (5 bases). The germline CDR1 and CDR2 sequences are SGHTA and FQGTGA. The V end was cut by 1 base, the J end by 11 bases, with 11 bases between. This CDR3 has 13 residues. For the CDR3, the DNA is TGTGCCAGCAGCTTAAAAAGGGACGGCAAACTGTTTTTT. It translates to CASSLKRDGKLFF.

The chain has TRBV6-2 or TRBV6-3 and TRBJ1-2; 7 nucleotides match TRBD1. The CDR3 totals 14 residues. Germline V gene lookup returns CDR1 MNHEY and CDR2 SVGEGT. The V and J ends lost 6 bases and 6 bases, in that order; junction bases with no gene match: 10. The CDR3 nucleotides read TGTGCCAGCAGGCGCACAGGGGCGGGCGATGGCTACACCTTC. Translated, it gives CASRRTGAGDGYTF.

The J gene is TRBJ2-3, the V gene TRBV9; TRBD1 aligns across 10 bases. V shed 3 bases, J shed 3 bases, and the junction held 4 bases outside the gene matches. Per germline, CDR1 SGDLS and CDR2 YYNGEE. This CDR3 region has 15 residues. Here the CDR3 DNA reads TGTGCCAGCAGCGGTGGACAGGGGGGGACAGATACGCAGTATTTT. Residues: CASSGGQGGTDTQYF.

This clonotype was counted a few times. The V and J genes are TRBV6-2 or TRBV6-3 and TRBJ1-2; D not certain. Trimming pared 6 bases from V and 6 bases from J, leaving 17 bases between. Per germline, CDR1 MNHEY and CDR2 SVGEGT. This CDR3 is 14 amino acids long. CDR3 protein: CASSGGRETDGYTF. The CDR3 bases are TGTGCCAGCAGCGGAGGACGGGAGACGGATGGCTACACCTTC.

The J gene is TRBJ2-3, the V gene TRBV6-2 or TRBV6-3; 7 nucleotides line up with TRBD1. The junction had 6 bases not matched to a gene; V was cut back by 6 bases and J by 0 bases. This CDR3 comprises 15 residues. Germline loops: CDR1 MNHEY, CDR2 SVGEGT. CDR3 sequence: CASRLGTASTDTQYF. Here the CDR3 DNA reads TGTGCCAGCAGACTAGGGACAGCCAGCACAGATACGCAGTATTTT.

The chain carries TRBV24-1 and TRBJ2-1; either TRBD1 or TRBD2 may supply D (5 bases each). The CDR3 runs 16 residues. From germline, CDR1 is KGHDR and CDR2 SFDVKD. V was trimmed by 3 bases and J by 0 bases, leaving 11 bases between them. The CDR3 sequence: CATSDRDQYSYNEQFF. In nucleotides, the CDR3 is TGTGCCACCAGTGATCGGGACCAATACTCCTACAATGAGCAGTTCTTC.

The chain joins TRBV4-3 to TRBJ1-1; the match to TRBD1 covers 9 bases. V was clipped by 3 bases and J by 3 bases; unmatched bases: 5. Germline V CDR1 and CDR2: LGHNA, YSLEER. This CDR3 has 15 residues. This chain's CDR3 is CASSQHRTGDTEAFF. The DNA of the CDR3 is TGCGCCAGCAGCCAGCACAGGACAGGGGACACTGAAGCTTTCTTT.